This T cell receptor (beta chain) was sequenced during a study of human T cells and chemical hapten exposure. Study-level information: Recorded diagnoses among the mostly female patients were alopecia areata, totalis or universalis.

Trimming left V 0 bases short and J 5 bases short, with 11 bases between. The germline V gene has CDR1 SGHVS and CDR2 FQNEAQ. This CDR3 is 15 amino acids long. This clonotype showed up many times. Each CDR3 protein gets one entry after TCRdb re-called the RACE reads with MiXCR. This table has tens of thousands of distinct CDR3 sequences, approximately 6.7% appearing once. Noted time point: pre-sensitization, week 0. Treatment in this sample: therapeutic diphenylcyclopropenone sensitization with weekly scalp DPC. The source material was whole blood, sampled in connection with sensitization to the hapten diphenylcyclopropenone (DPC). This sequence was found in a woman aged 25 to 39 with alopecia areata. Some clones in this sample may be carry-over from other donors' samples. The rearrangement joins TRBV7-8 to TRBJ2-1, with D unresolved. The CDR3 nucleotides are TGTGCCAGCAGCTTAGCAAGAAGGAACCACAATGAGCAGTTCTTC. The encoded protein is CASSLARRNHNEQFF.